Sequencing of this T cell receptor beta chain was carried out in a study of T cell clonotyping in hematopoietic cell transplantation. Study overall: Cytoreduction preceded collection of pretransplant recipient samples.

Trimming removed 3 bases from V and 5 bases from J, with 10 bases in between. The CDR3 totals 13 residues. Germline CDR1 MDHEN, CDR2 SYDVKM. Here immunoSEQ multiplex PCR was the method, and the copy in TCRdb shows in-frame clones only, minus some. Among 30,000 to 40,000 clones listed, 85% to 95% were seen once. Time point noted: recipient sample about 28 days before transplant, after cytoreduction. Recipients were bled about 28 days pretransplant and at posttransplant days 30, 100, 180. Comments on this clone: Antigen unknown.

Whole-study results and caveats: Recipient TCR diversity dropped after transplant; expanded clonotypes rose from day 30 to 180.

V and J are TRBV28 and TRBJ2-5, with D possibly being TRBD2 (5 bases). Material: peripheral blood mononuclear cells, obtained before stem cell transplant. The TCR originated in a man between 35 and 55 years old with chronic myeloid leukemia. Some clones in this sample may be carry-over from other donors' samples. CDR3 loop: CASSFPSRETQYF. DNA for the CDR3: TGTGCCAGCAGTTTCCCTAGCAGGGAGACCCAGTACTTC. The full variable domain, in which reference TRBV28 and TRBJ2-5 provide the parts outside the CDR3, is DVKVTQSSRYLVKRTGEKVFLECVQDMDHENMFWYRQDPGLGLRLIYFSYDVKMKEKGDIPEGYSVSREKKERFSLILESASTNQTSMYLCASSFPSRETQYFGPGTRLLVL.